This passage covers 3 T cell receptor beta chains from one sample sequenced in a study of regulatory T cells in long-lasting Graves disease. Noted time point: newly diagnosed GD, antithyroid drugs for less than 3 months. Following extraction of RNA from PBMCs, that RNA was used to make the TCR library. Building of the TCR beta libraries involved iRepertoire HTBI primers and Arm-PCR of CDR3 regions. TCRdb fed the multiplex PCR reads into MiXCR, producing one record per CDR3 protein. The table lists about 430,000 distinct CDR3 sequences, approximately 16% of them singletons. The same data also contributed to another study, on T cells in Graves' hyperthyroidism and ophthalmopathy.

The material sequenced was peripheral blood mononuclear cells (PBMCs), taken at new diagnosis, from a patient treated with antithyroid drugs. The receptors were sampled from a woman in her 40s with Graves disease.

Remarks on this clonotype: One end of the junction fails to match germline, which may point to a read error. J is TRBJ2-2 and V is TRBV20-1; 11 bases match TRBD2. The CDR3 contains 14 residues. Per the germline V gene, CDR1 is DFQATT and CDR2 is SNEGSKA (reference sequence). The CDR3 nucleotides are TGCGGTGCTAGACTAGCGGGAAACACCGGGGAGCTGTTTTTT. Its translation is CGARLAGNTGELFF.

This clonotype has at least ten counts. The chain couples TRBV12-3 or TRBV12-4 to TRBJ2-7; weak D call: TRBD1 (5 bases). The CDR3 loop spans 12 amino acids. Trimming left V 6 bases short and J 4 bases short, with 10 bases between. The CDR3 spells CASRSQGYEQYF. CDR3 nucleotide sequence: TGTGCCAGCAGATCTCAGGGTTACGAGCAGTACTTC.

This clonotype showed up many times. This sequence joins TRBV11-3 and TRBJ2-1; D not resolved. The CDR3 runs 15 residues. Trimming removed 4 bases from V and 2 bases from J, with 12 bases in between. CDR1 SGHNT and CDR2 YENEEA come from the germline V gene. The CDR3 spells CASSSRTSTYNEQFF. CDR3 in DNA: TGTGCCAGCAGCTCCCGGACCTCTACCTACAATGAGCAGTTCTTC.